This passage covers 8 T cell receptor beta chains from one sample sequenced in a study of T-cell memory formation after mild COVID-19. MiXCR was run by TCRdb on the 5' RACE reads, yielding one entry per CDR3 protein. The sample comprises 170,000 or so distinct CDR3 sequences, roughly 28% of which are singletons, and 9.5% to 15% rests with the top ten. Sequencing was performed on PBMCs or a T cell subset sorted from them (not recorded which). The receptors come from an adult woman who had mild COVID-19 (a few samples of this study predate the infection). Cell type and time point are not known.

The V and J genes are TRBV12-3 or TRBV12-4 and TRBJ2-3; D gene uncertain. V lost 5 bases, J lost 6 bases, and 12 bases lay in between. The CDR3 loop spans 13 amino acids. The chain's CDR3 is CASSLHGMDTQYF. The CDR3 coding sequence is TGTGCCAGCAGTCTCCACGGTATGGATACGCAGTATTTT.

V gene TRBV12-3 or TRBV12-4 combines with J gene TRBJ2-1, with TRBD2 as a possible D gene (6 bases). This CDR3 comprises 12 residues. V was pared by 6 bases and J by 6 bases, with 9 bases between. DNA of the CDR3: TGTGCCAGCAGGCGGGGAACCAATGAGCAGTTCTTC. Protein: CASRRGTNEQFF.

This chain connects TRBV5-1 to TRBJ2-7; D is uncertain. CDR1 and CDR2 (germline): SGHRS, YFSETQ. The CDR3 is made up of 17 amino acids. Between the trimmed V and J ends, which lost 4 bases and 7 bases, there was a span of 27 bases. The CDR3 is CASSPDGRGFPPREQYF. The CDR3 coding sequence is TGCGCCAGCAGCCCCGACGGGCGCGGCTTCCCACCGCGGGAGCAGTACTTC.

This clonotype was counted only a few times. V usage is TRBV7-9 and J usage is TRBJ1-1; TRBD1 matches 10 bases. CDR3 length equals 12 residues. After removal of 5 bases from V and 10 bases from J, the junction contained 4 bases not matched to a gene. Germline CDR1 SEHNR, CDR2 FQNEAQ (reference sequence). The CDR3 spells CASSGWTGGAFF. DNA of the CDR3: TGTGCCAGCAGCGGCTGGACAGGGGGAGCTTTCTTT.

This clonotype was picked up many times. The chain has TRBV24-1 and TRBJ2-1; unclear D gene. Germline-derived CDR1 and CDR2 are KGHDR and SFDVKD. The V end was cut by 3 bases, the J end by 9 bases, with 17 bases between. The CDR3 runs to 15 residues. CDR3 loop: CATSDGIRGFAEQFF. In DNA form, the CDR3 reads TGTGCCACCAGTGATGGGATTCGAGGATTCGCTGAGCAGTTCTTC.

V is TRBV5-1 and J is TRBJ2-1; perhaps TRBD1 as D (5 bases). CDR1 is SGHRS, CDR2 YFSETQ, per germline. This CDR3 spans 18 amino acids. The ends were cut back, 4 bases at V and 4 bases at J, with 24 bases in the middle. The CDR3 loop is CASSIVRGSVSFYNEQFF. CDR3 sequence (DNA): TGCGCCAGCAGCATTGTTAGGGGAAGCGTCTCATTTTACAATGAGCAGTTCTTC.

This clonotype was observed a few times. The chain combines TRBV7-9 with TRBJ2-2, with unresolved D. Germline V gene lookup returns CDR1 SEHNR and CDR2 FQNEAQ (reference sequence). CDR3 length: 13 residues. V shed 0 bases and J shed 4 bases, with 3 bases lying between them. This CDR3 is CASSLAITGELFF. The CDR3 DNA reads TGTGCCAGCAGCTTAGCGATCACCGGGGAGCTGTTTTTT.

This clonotype was observed many times. This chain connects TRBV24-1 to TRBJ2-7; 8 bases are a match to TRBD2. Germline trimming cut 2 bases from V and 1 base from J; bases unmatched to any gene: 3. The CDR3 runs 15 residues. The germline CDR1 and CDR2 sequences are KGHDR and SFDVKD. The CDR3 DNA follows: TGTGCCACCAGTGATTCCGGGAGGGGATCCTACGAGCAGTACTTC. Its protein product is CATSDSGRGSYEQYF.